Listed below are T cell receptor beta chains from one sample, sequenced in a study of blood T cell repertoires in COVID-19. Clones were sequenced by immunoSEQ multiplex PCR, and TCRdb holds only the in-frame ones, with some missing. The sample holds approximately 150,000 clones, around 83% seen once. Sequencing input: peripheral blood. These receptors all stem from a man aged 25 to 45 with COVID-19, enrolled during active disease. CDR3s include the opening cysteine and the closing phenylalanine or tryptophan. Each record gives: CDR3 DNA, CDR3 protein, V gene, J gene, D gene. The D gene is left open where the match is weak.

TGTGCCAGCAGTTACTCCCTCGGGAGAGGGGCCGAAGCTTTCTTT,CASSYSLGRGAEAFF,TRBV6-2/TRBV6-3,TRBJ1-1,NA
TGTGCCAGCAGCTTAGGAGGAGGGGAGACCCAGTACTTC,CASSLGGGETQYF,TRBV11-3,TRBJ2-5,NA
TGTGCCATCAGTGCGACCGGGACAGAACATGCAACTAATGAAAAACTGTTTTTT,CAISATGTEHATNEKLFF,TRBV10-3,TRBJ1-4,TRBD1
TGTGCCAGTAGTATTCGTGGCGGATCCTATTCTCGGGCCAACGTCCTGACTTTC,CASSIRGGSYSRANVLTF,TRBV19,TRBJ2-6,NA
TGTGCCAGCAGGCAGGGGGCCTATGGCTACACCTTC,CASRQGAYGYTF,TRBV6-5,TRBJ1-2,TRBD1
TGTGCCAGCAGTTTTAACACGTTCTATGGCTACACCTTC,CASSFNTFYGYTF,TRBV27,TRBJ1-2,NA
TGTGCCAGTAGCACCTCGGGACAGGGCGGCACTGAAGCTTTCTTT,CASSTSGQGGTEAFF,TRBV19,TRBJ1-1,TRBD1
TGTGCCAGTAGGACCCTAGCGGGAGCGGCCGAGCAGTACTTC,CASRTLAGAAEQYF,TRBV19,TRBJ2-7,TRBD2
TGTGCCAGCAGCCTAAGGGCAGGGGAAGAGACCCAGTACTTC,CASSLRAGEETQYF,TRBV9,TRBJ2-5,NA
TGTGCCACCAGCAAATCTGACGGCTCCGAGGGGACCCAGTACTTC,CATSKSDGSEGTQYF,TRBV15,TRBJ2-5,NA